This is a list of T cell receptor beta chains from one sample in a study of PD-L1 blockade in urothelial cancer. Some clones are missing from TCRdb's copy, which holds only in-frame ones; the method was immunoSEQ multiplex PCR. The top ten hold 3% to 3.5% of the sample, which has under 30,000 clones, about 79% seen once. This specimen was PBMCs, taken around atezolizumab (anti-PD-L1) treatment. These receptors came from a man aged 70 or older with urothelial cancer. The CDR3 runs from the conserved cysteine through the conserved F or W. A D gene is named only where the DNA matches it firmly. Expanded clones are given a class, and other clones once, few, many or no size at all.

v_gene,j_gene,d_gene,abundance,CDR3nt,CDR3aa
TRBV5-6,TRBJ1-2,-,-,TGTGCCAGCAGCTTGCTACGTCCCTATGGCTACACCTTC,CASSLLRPYGYTF
TRBV4-3,TRBJ2-2,TRBD2,once,TGCGCCAGCAGCCTAGGCACTAGCGGGAACACCGGGGAGCTGTTTTTT,CASSLGTSGNTGELFF
TRBV27,TRBJ2-1,-,-,TGTGCCAGCAGTTTAATGGCGGAAAGGTACGGCAATGAGCAGTTCTTC,CASSLMAERYGNEQFF
TRBV18,TRBJ2-2,TRBD2,-,TGTGCCAGCTCACCAAGTTTAACTAGCGCCGACCGGGAGCTGTTTTTT,CASSPSLTSADRELFF
TRBV4-3,TRBJ1-1,-,-,TGCGCCAGCAGCCAAGTTGGCGTGGAGGGAGGCACTGAAGCTTTCTTT,CASSQVGVEGGTEAFF
TRBV27,TRBJ1-2,-,-,TGTGCCAGCAGGCCCGGGGTCAACTATGGCTACACCTTC,CASRPGVNYGYTF
TRBV5-4,TRBJ2-1,-,-,TGTGCCAGCAGCTCCTACGACCCTAGCTCCTACAATGAGCAGTTCTTC,CASSSYDPSSYNEQFF
TRBV6-1,TRBJ1-1,-,-,TGTGCCAGCAGTGACCGGGGACTCTCGCAAGCTTTCTTT,CASSDRGLSQAFF
TRBV7-3,TRBJ2-1,-,-,TGTGCCAGCAGCTTAAACGGACAGAATGAGCAGTTCTTC,CASSLNGQNEQFF
TRBV5-6,TRBJ2-7,-,-,TGTGCCAGCAGCCACACAGGGATCAGGGCCTACGAGCAGTACTTC,CASSHTGIRAYEQYF
TRBV4-2,TRBJ2-2,TRBD1,-,TGTGCCAGCAGCCAAGAAGGGACAGGGGGTCTTGGCGGGGAGCTGTTTTTT,CASSQEGTGGLGGELFF
TRBV5-1,TRBJ1-5,-,-,TGCGCCAGCAGCCCTGGGGGGGCGAGGGAGCCCCAGCATTTT,CASSPGGAREPQHF
TRBV4-2,TRBJ2-7,TRBD2,medium-sized,TGTGCCAGCAGCCAGGGGCCCGGGGCGGGAGACTACGAGCAGTACTTC,CASSQGPGAGDYEQYF